The 26 T cell receptor beta chains given below trace back to one sample, sequenced in a study of shared clonotypes between healthy human individuals. The data were produced by immunoSEQ multiplex PCR, yet TCRdb's version contains in-frame clones alone and is incomplete. The repertoire has a few million clones, roughly 92% of them found once; the top ten carry over 0.12%. The material sequenced was naive CD4+ T cells sorted from blood. Subset: CD45RA+ positively selected. Source of these receptors: a young man in good health.

The CDR3 nucleotides are TGTGCCAGCGAGGACCTTACCGGGACAGGGACAGATACGCAGTATTTT. Translated: CASEDLTGTGTDTQYF. The chain is built from TRBV6-4 and TRBJ2-3, with 9 nucleotides matching TRBD1. Germline V gene lookup returns CDR1 MRHNA and CDR2 SNTAGT. The CDR3 runs to 16 residues. The V gene end was trimmed by 8 bases and the J gene end by 3 bases; junction bases not matched to a gene: 12.

The chain joins TRBV27 to TRBJ2-7; no clear D gene. V was pared by 5 bases and J by 3 bases, with 11 bases between. The V gene's germline CDR1 is MNHEY and CDR2 SMNVEV (reference sequence). This CDR3 has 13 residues. The CDR3 sequence: CASSPRANYEQYF. In DNA form, the CDR3 reads TGTGCCAGCAGTCCCCGGGCTAACTACGAGCAGTACTTC.

This chain uses TRBV29-1 with TRBJ2-3; perhaps TRBD2 as D (5 bases). Trimming pared 4 bases from V and 1 base from J, leaving 6 bases between. CDR3 size: 12 residues. Per the germline V gene, CDR1 is SQVTM and CDR2 is ANQGSEA. The CDR3: CSVAEGTDTQYF. CDR3 in DNA: TGCAGCGTTGCGGAGGGCACAGATACGCAGTATTTT.

This chain links TRBV18 with TRBJ2-7; TRBD2 matches at 8 bases. CDR1 and CDR2 from the germline V gene are KGHSH and LQKENI. The V gene end was trimmed by 4 bases and the J gene end by 2 bases; junction bases not matched to a gene: 16. This CDR3 is built from 18 residues. CDR3 bases: TGTGCCAGCTCACTAACCACGGCAGGACTAGCTAGAACCTACGAGCAGTACTTC. Amino acids: CASSLTTAGLARTYEQYF.

The chain uses TRBV28 and TRBJ1-3, with TRBD1 as a possible D gene (5 bases). The length of the CDR3 is 14 residues. Germline V gives CDR1 MDHEN, CDR2 SYDVKM. V lost 8 bases and J lost 2, with 13 bases in between. Written as DNA, the CDR3 is TGTGCCAGCGTAGACAGTACAACTGGAAACACCATATATTTT. It is translated as CASVDSTTGNTIYF.

The chain is built from TRBV5-1 and TRBJ2-2; D unresolved. CDR1 is SGHRS, CDR2 YFSETQ, per germline. Trimming stripped 5 bases from V and 7 bases from J, with 18 bases between. The length of the CDR3 is 15 residues. The CDR3 DNA reads as TGCGCCAGCAGTTCGGACCGGAGTATTCTCGGGGAGCTGTTTTTT. It specifies CASSSDRSILGELFF.

This chain connects TRBV7-2 to TRBJ2-4, with 8 nucleotides matching TRBD1. The CDR3 covers 14 residues. CDR1 and CDR2 from the germline V gene are SGHTA and FQGNSA. Trimming took 1 base from V and 8 from J; bases not matched to a gene: 4. The CDR3 sequence: CASSLVGQGYIQYF. CDR3 bases: TGTGCCAGCAGCTTAGTAGGACAGGGATACATTCAGTACTTC.

This clone was seen a single time. The chain combines TRBV6-5 with TRBJ2-1; maybe TRBD2 (5 bases). V lost 6 bases to trimming and J lost 8 bases, with 20 bases between them. The germline CDR1 and CDR2 sequences are MNHEY and SVGAGI. CDR3 length equals 15 residues. The CDR3 DNA sequence: TGTGCCAGCAGGAGTAATGACTACCTCGGCGATGAGCAGTTCTTC. It is translated as CASRSNDYLGDEQFF.

This rearrangement joins TRBV19 to TRBJ1-4; 7 bases align to TRBD1. The V gene's germline CDR1 is LNHDA and CDR2 SQIVND (reference sequence). CDR3 length: 15 amino acids. The V segment lost 5 bases and the J segment 5 bases; nucleotides outside the gene matches: 8. Here the CDR3 reads CASSLGTVLNEKLFF. CDR3 sequence (DNA): TGTGCCAGTAGTCTGGGGACAGTGCTAAATGAAAAACTGTTTTTT.

The chain links TRBV6-5 to TRBJ2-7; 8 nucleotides match TRBD2. V was pared by 2 bases and J by 0 bases, with 3 bases of the junction left unmatched. The V gene's germline CDR1 is MNHEY and CDR2 SVGAGI. The CDR3 runs to 15 residues. DNA of the CDR3: TGTGCCAGCAGTTACCGGGAGGGGAGCTCCTACGAGCAGTACTTC. It encodes CASSYREGSSYEQYF.

As for this clone: A read error is likely, as this CDR3 ends without the conserved phenylalanine or tryptophan. The DNA is omitted, as the CDR3 cannot be located on it reliably, and the CDR3 follows TCRdb's listing. This chain joins TRBV6-1 and TRBJ1-5; TRBD1, the D gene given by the table, was not confirmed from the DNA. 13 amino acids form the CDR3, both terminal residues included. Per the germline V gene, CDR1 is MNHNS and CDR2 is SASEGT. CDR3 amino acids: CASSEGGRGLFSS.

This clone was recorded once. The J gene is TRBJ2-7, the V gene TRBV2; possibly TRBD1 or TRBD2 for D (5 bases each). Trimming took 8 bases from V and 3 from J, leaving 14 bases between them. The length of the CDR3 is 13 residues. Per germline, CDR1 SNHLY and CDR2 FYNNEI. The CDR3 DNA is TGTGCCAGCGGCCGGGACGGACGCTACGAGCAGTACTTC. Its translation is CASGRDGRYEQYF.

Here the CDR3 reads CASSEMRDTQYF. The DNA of the CDR3 is TGTGCCAGCAGTGAAATGCGGGATACGCAGTATTTT. The rearrangement uses TRBV6-1 and TRBJ2-3; the D is unclear. From germline, CDR1 is MNHNS and CDR2 SASEGT. The ends were cut back, 2 bases at V and 6 bases at J, with 6 bases in the middle. The CDR3 sequence is 12 residues long.

The gene calls are TRBV18 and TRBJ1-2; 11 positions agree with TRBD1. Germline trimming cut 3 bases from V and 6 bases from J; bases unmatched to any gene: 9. CDR1 is KGHSH, CDR2 LQKENI, per germline. This CDR3 spans 16 amino acids. In DNA, the CDR3 is TGTGCCAGCTCACCCCAAAGCGGACAGGGGGCGGATGGCTACACCTTC. Residues: CASSPQSGQGADGYTF.

This rearrangement joins TRBV29-1 to TRBJ2-1, with 11 bases lining up with TRBD2. Germline CDR1 reads SQVTM; CDR2 reads ANQGSEA. This CDR3 has 14 amino acids. After removal of 8 bases from V and 2 bases from J, the junction contained 5 bases not matched to a gene. CDR3 DNA sequence: TGCAGCTCAACTAGCGGGAGTGCCTACAATGAGCAGTTCTTC. Its protein product is CSSTSGSAYNEQFF.

This clone occurred once. This sequence joins TRBV10-3 and TRBJ2-1; D uncertain. V shed 6 bases and J shed 2 bases, with 8 bases lying between them. The CDR3 loop spans 13 amino acids. The germline V gene has CDR1 ENHRY and CDR2 SYGVKD. The CDR3 region is CAIRTGAYNEQFF. Here the CDR3 DNA reads TGTGCCATCAGGACTGGGGCCTACAATGAGCAGTTCTTC.

This clone was detected a few times. The chain uses TRBV30 and TRBJ1-5; D call uncertain. Germline V gives CDR1 GTSNPN, CDR2 SVGIG (reference sequence). V dropped 7 bases and J dropped 5 bases, with 18 bases sitting between them. The CDR3 has 14 amino acids. The CDR3 DNA sequence: TGTGCCTTACGCACTGGGATGGGAGATCAGCCCCAGCATTTT. Its translation: CALRTGMGDQPQHF.

The chain has TRBV9 and TRBJ2-6, with TRBD1 matching 12 bases. The germline gives CDR1 SGDLS, CDR2 YYNGEE. Trimming at V came to 2 bases and at J to 4 bases, leaving 7 bases not matched to a gene. The CDR3 is made up of 18 amino acids. The CDR3 sequence is CASSVTGTGGIGANVLTF. The CDR3 DNA is TGTGCCAGCAGCGTCACCGGGACAGGGGGCATAGGGGCCAACGTCCTGACTTTC.

The V and J genes are TRBV7-2 and TRBJ1-6, with D possibly matching TRBD1 (6 bases). V dropped 6 bases and J dropped 9 bases, with 15 bases sitting between them. CDR1 SGHTA and CDR2 FQGNSA come from the germline V gene. The CDR3 contains 14 residues. The CDR3 loop reads CASSPGTTVSPLHF. Written as DNA, the CDR3 is TGTGCCAGCAGTCCCGGGACAACGGTTTCACCCCTCCACTTT.

This clone was detected only once. The gene calls are TRBV29-1 and TRBJ1-2; unclear D gene. Germline CDR1 is SQVTM and CDR2 is ANQGSEA. This CDR3 is built from 14 residues. Trimming stripped 4 bases from V and 7 bases from J, with 19 bases between. CDR3 loop: CSVANKLTRSGYTF. CDR3 DNA sequence: TGCAGCGTTGCAAATAAACTCACCCGGAGTGGCTACACCTTC. Using reference TRBV29-1 and TRBJ1-2 for the parts outside the CDR3, the full variable domain is SAVISQKPSRDICQRGTSLTIQCQVDSQVTMMFWYRQQPGQSLTLIATANQGSEATYESGFVIDKFPISRPNLTFSTLTVSNMSPEDSSIYLCSVANKLTRSGYTFGSGTRLTVV.

V and J are TRBV10-3 and TRBJ2-3, with a tentative D call TRBD2 (5 bases). There are 16 residues in the CDR3. Germline lookup yields CDR1 ENHRY and CDR2 SYGVKD. V shed 6 bases and J shed 0 bases, with 16 bases lying between them. The chain's CDR3 is CAIRPRTVSSTDTQYF. The CDR3 DNA reads TGTGCCATCAGACCCAGGACTGTTTCTAGCACAGATACGCAGTATTTT.

The J gene is TRBJ2-6, the V gene TRBV19, with TRBD2 identical over 8 bases. The CDR3 contains 16 residues. Germline V gives CDR1 LNHDA, CDR2 SQIVND (reference sequence). With 6 bases clipped from V and 2 bases from J, the junction kept 6 bases outside the gene matches. The CDR3 DNA reads TGTGCCAGTAGCCGGGGGGGATTGGCTGGGGCCAACGTCCTGACTTTC. It specifies CASSRGGLAGANVLTF.

The chain has TRBV5-4 and TRBJ2-2; 7 positions agree with TRBD2. Unmatched junction bases numbered 7, after V lost 2 bases and J lost 6 bases. Germline V gives CDR1 SGHNT, CDR2 YYREEE (reference sequence). The CDR3 has 15 amino acids. CDR3 residues: CASSFGGGPPGELFF. The CDR3 DNA is TGTGCCAGCAGCTTCGGGGGAGGGCCCCCCGGGGAGCTGTTTTTT. The whole variable domain, filled in from reference TRBV5-4 and TRBJ2-2, reads ETGVTQSPTHLIKTRGQQVTLRCSSQSGHNTVSWYQQALGQGPQFIFQYYREEENGRGNFPPRFSGLQFPNYSSELNVNALELDDSALYLCASSFGGGPPGELFFGEGSRLTVL.

The sample holds one count of this clone. The chain joins TRBV28 to TRBJ1-4; tentatively, D is TRBD1 (5 bases). V was clipped by 7 bases and J by 8 bases, with 23 bases between them. CDR1 and CDR2 from the germline V gene are MDHEN and SYDVKM. CDR3 length: 16 residues. CDR3 nucleotide sequence: TGTGCCAGCACCCTTCAGAGCCCAGGGCGAACGGAAAAACTGTTTTTT. It codes for CASTLQSPGRTEKLFF. The entire variable domain, with the rest obtained from reference TRBV28 and TRBJ1-4, is as follows: DVKVTQSSRYLVKRTGEKVFLECVQDMDHENMFWYRQDPGLGLRLIYFSYDVKMKEKGDIPEGYSVSREKKERFSLILESASTNQTSMYLCASTLQSPGRTEKLFFGSGTQLSVL.

This sequence joins TRBV19 and TRBJ2-7; TRBD2 is a possible D gene (6 bases). V lost 4 bases, J lost 7 bases, and 14 bases lay in between. The CDR3 runs to 13 residues. Germline loops: CDR1 LNHDA, CDR2 SQIVND (reference sequence). The CDR3 sequence is CASSTPTGGEQYF. The CDR3, as DNA: TGTGCCAGTAGTACCCCTACTGGGGGGGAGCAGTACTTC.

The chain links TRBV18 to TRBJ2-7, with 9 nucleotides matching TRBD1. Germline-derived CDR1 and CDR2 are KGHSH and LQKENI. Unmatched junction bases numbered 7, after V lost 4 bases and J lost 3 bases. The length of the CDR3 is 15 residues. The CDR3 bases are TGTGCCAGCTCACTAGGGACAGGGTATGTCTACGAGCAGTACTTC. This sequence encodes CASSLGTGYVYEQYF.